This T cell receptor beta chain was profiled in a study of blood T cell repertoires in COVID-19. Study summary: COVID-19 samples collected from the United States, Italy and Spain covered acute and convalescent phases. Nucleic acid was either cDNA or gDNA, and it came from T cells, B-cell-depleted T cells, or PBMCs.

Per the original data handling: It was from reference gene primer amplification that nucleated cell counts were estimated. Only in-frame clones appear in the TCRdb table, and some are missing; sequencing was by immunoSEQ multiplex PCR. V, J and clone size reflect that table, while D and trimming were determined from the DNA. Seen here are 25,000 to 30,000 clones, around 92% observed once, and the top ten hold over 3.5%. This CDR3 contains 16 residues. Per germline, CDR1 SGHVS and CDR2 FNYEAQ. Losses at the gene ends were 1 base for V and 7 bases for J; bases not matched to a gene: 6. The V and J genes are TRBV7-6 and TRBJ1-6, with TRBD1 matching 8 bases. This clonotype originated in a human donor in a cohort sampled during active COVID-19. Specimen: peripheral blood. The CDR3 protein is CASSLESTGENSPLHF. The CDR3 DNA follows: TGTGCCAGCAGCTTAGAGTCGACAGGGGAAAATTCACCCCTCCACTTT.